This is a list of T cell receptor beta chains from one sample in a study of cytomegalovirus exposure and HLA in healthy donors. The repertoire was sequenced with immunoSEQ multiplex PCR; TCRdb's copy has only in-frame clones and lacks some. The sample contains tens of thousands of clones, around 72% of which appear only once. The source material was PBMCs. The source of these receptors is a man aged 50-59 years in good health and CMV-seropositive. The CDR3 runs from the conserved cysteine through the conserved F or W. Fields, in order: clone size, J gene, V gene, CDR3 protein. Not every row has a clone size; where given, it reads once, few, many or a size class.

clone_size: few; j_call: TRBJ1-5; v_call: TRBV12-5; cdr3_aa: CASGQGALNQPQHF
clone_size: .; j_call: TRBJ2-2; v_call: TRBV27; cdr3_aa: CASSTGGLAGNTGELFF
clone_size: .; j_call: TRBJ2-7; v_call: TRBV21-1; cdr3_aa: CASSNPAVRDYEQYF
clone_size: .; j_call: TRBJ2-7; v_call: TRBV7-2; cdr3_aa: CASSLGFSSYEQYF
clone_size: medium-sized; j_call: TRBJ1-1; v_call: TRBV7-9; cdr3_aa: CASSPRGQGVMNTEAFF
clone_size: .; j_call: TRBJ2-1; v_call: TRBV2; cdr3_aa: CASISMDSYNEQFF
clone_size: .; j_call: TRBJ2-6; v_call: TRBV19; cdr3_aa: CASKGGASGANVLTF
clone_size: once; j_call: TRBJ2-2; v_call: TRBV30; cdr3_aa: CAWSIRDRAAGELFF
clone_size: few; j_call: TRBJ2-7; v_call: TRBV5-6; cdr3_aa: CASSPGLAGVREQYF
clone_size: .; j_call: TRBJ1-2; v_call: TRBV30; cdr3_aa: CAWSDRGEGGYTF
clone_size: .; j_call: TRBJ1-5; v_call: TRBV6-1; cdr3_aa: CASSDKIQPQHF
clone_size: .; j_call: TRBJ2-1; v_call: TRBV7-3; cdr3_aa: CASSPDSGFSYNEQFF
clone_size: .; j_call: TRBJ1-1; v_call: TRBV6-6; cdr3_aa: CASSYKGTEGGTEAFF
clone_size: .; j_call: TRBJ2-1; v_call: TRBV7-8; cdr3_aa: CASSLATGYNEQFF
clone_size: once; j_call: TRBJ2-7; v_call: TRBV27; cdr3_aa: CASSITGAATEQYF
clone_size: .; j_call: TRBJ2-1; v_call: TRBV27; cdr3_aa: CASSFLLLAGSSYNEQFF
clone_size: .; j_call: TRBJ1-1; v_call: TRBV29-1; cdr3_aa: CSGSLNMNTEAFF
clone_size: .; j_call: TRBJ2-5; v_call: TRBV18; cdr3_aa: CASSLSGTVETQYF
clone_size: few; j_call: TRBJ1-6; v_call: TRBV6-5; cdr3_aa: CASSSGTGAPLHF
clone_size: .; j_call: TRBJ1-4; v_call: TRBV9; cdr3_aa: CASSHSGDSDEKLFF
clone_size: .; j_call: TRBJ1-2; v_call: TRBV5-1; cdr3_aa: CASSLGQGAVYGYTF
clone_size: .; j_call: TRBJ2-7; v_call: TRBV7-9; cdr3_aa: CASSPGQGTYEQYF
clone_size: .; j_call: TRBJ1-1; v_call: TRBV6-4; cdr3_aa: CASSLGTGNTEAFF
clone_size: .; j_call: TRBJ2-7; v_call: TRBV5-4; cdr3_aa: CASSQQGVNEQYF
clone_size: few; j_call: TRBJ2-7; v_call: TRBV5-1; cdr3_aa: CASSLGSGNSYEQYF
clone_size: .; j_call: TRBJ1-3; v_call: TRBV7-3; cdr3_aa: CASSLTGGSGNTIYF
clone_size: .; j_call: TRBJ2-5; v_call: TRBV18; cdr3_aa: CASSLTGGARETQYF
clone_size: .; j_call: TRBJ1-6; v_call: TRBV4-3; cdr3_aa: CASSQDPDRNSPLHF
clone_size: few; j_call: TRBJ2-1; v_call: TRBV2; cdr3_aa: CASRRGQGDLYNEQFF
clone_size: .; j_call: TRBJ2-1; v_call: TRBV18; cdr3_aa: CASSPIRSGRASDNEQFF
clone_size: .; j_call: TRBJ1-2; v_call: TRBV6-6; cdr3_aa: CASNPGQGLRGYTF
clone_size: .; j_call: TRBJ2-1; v_call: TRBV6-5; cdr3_aa: CASSRQGPNEQFF
clone_size: .; j_call: TRBJ2-2; v_call: TRBV28; cdr3_aa: CASRGTGRRELFF
clone_size: .; j_call: TRBJ2-2; v_call: TRBV29-1; cdr3_aa: CSVVILPREGGELFF
clone_size: few; j_call: TRBJ1-1; v_call: TRBV6-1; cdr3_aa: CASSDRGNTEAFF
clone_size: few; j_call: TRBJ2-7; v_call: TRBV19; cdr3_aa: CASSQIYGTTDDYEQYF
clone_size: .; j_call: TRBJ1-2; v_call: TRBV7-8; cdr3_aa: CASSLGQTGGYGYTF
clone_size: .; j_call: TRBJ2-5; v_call: TRBV9; cdr3_aa: CASSVDFLETQYF
clone_size: .; j_call: TRBJ2-5; v_call: TRBV20-1; cdr3_aa: CSARFVETQYF
clone_size: .; j_call: TRBJ2-7; v_call: TRBV10-2; cdr3_aa: CASSLAGALYEQYF
clone_size: .; j_call: TRBJ2-5; v_call: TRBV6-1; cdr3_aa: CASSLTGGRETQYF
clone_size: .; j_call: TRBJ2-5; v_call: TRBV29-1; cdr3_aa: CSVKTGSGLAAQYF
clone_size: once; j_call: TRBJ2-4; v_call: TRBV5-1; cdr3_aa: CASSLEARGSFLAKNIQYF
clone_size: .; j_call: TRBJ2-1; v_call: TRBV7-2; cdr3_aa: CASSLIPGGTYNEQFF
clone_size: .; j_call: TRBJ2-5; v_call: TRBV5-1; cdr3_aa: CASSLNAGTSGGTQETQYF
clone_size: .; j_call: TRBJ1-1; v_call: TRBV6-6; cdr3_aa: CASKQGESPEAFF
clone_size: .; j_call: TRBJ1-1; v_call: TRBV2; cdr3_aa: CASSELQGADGAFF
clone_size: .; j_call: TRBJ1-2; v_call: TRBV27; cdr3_aa: CASRTTVNYGYTF
clone_size: .; j_call: TRBJ1-2; v_call: TRBV6-5; cdr3_aa: CASSKPEASWYGYTF
clone_size: .; j_call: TRBJ1-4; v_call: TRBV7-8; cdr3_aa: CASSLEPGNEKLFF
clone_size: few; j_call: TRBJ1-6; v_call: TRBV13; cdr3_aa: CASSFNRALNSPLHF
clone_size: .; j_call: TRBJ1-6; v_call: TRBV19; cdr3_aa: CASSTDRGDSPLHF
clone_size: once; j_call: TRBJ2-1; v_call: TRBV19; cdr3_aa: CASSSPGTGGHNEQFF
clone_size: once; j_call: TRBJ2-3; v_call: TRBV15; cdr3_aa: CATSRAMTSGTDTQYF
clone_size: .; j_call: TRBJ1-5; v_call: TRBV6-1; cdr3_aa: CASSDRTGSGQPQHF
clone_size: few; j_call: TRBJ2-4; v_call: TRBV9; cdr3_aa: CASSVGEGRAKNIQYF